This T cell receptor beta chain stems from a study of CD8 T cells in ankylosing spondylitis (dated by TCRdb to about 2017). Regarding the research as a whole: The study profiled T cell receptor beta repertoires in healthy donors and ankylosing spondylitis patients to find disease-linked TCR variants. The full study cohort comprised about 23 ankylosing spondylitis patients and about a hundred healthy donors. Peripheral blood was sampled, and synovial fluid was additionally collected from ankylosing spondylitis patients. Beyond this particular receptor, the publication reports: Significant enrichment of the disease-linked clones was reported in matched synovial fluid samples from ankylosing spondylitis patients. Some TCR beta motif variants had previously been reported in synovial fluid and blood of reactive arthritis patients, which suggested common disease-initiation mechanisms. The disease-linked clones showed a CD8+ phenotype and occurred at relatively low frequencies in peripheral blood. A TCR beta motif made up of under ten highly homologous amino acid variants appeared to be characteristic of blood from ankylosing spondylitis patients.

The table lists this clonotype with many counts. Which antigen it targets is not known. Base quality data are lacking; no much larger clone is found one base away. TCRdb names Illumina HiSeq 2500 as the instrument used. Quantitative 5'-RACE with molecular barcodes was used to prepare TCR beta libraries. The original methods were these. A new computational method, built on a probabilistic model of VDJ rearrangement, was used to identify disease-linked TCR variants. Through fastp at Q25 and MiXCR, TCRdb rebuilt clones from the public reads, retaining in-frame beta chains. Rows with a matching CDR3 protein are joined into one entry that keeps the most common DNA and genes. The V and J calls reflect TCRdb's pipeline rather than the authors' work. For this sample the table gives 100,000 to 150,000 distinct CDR3 sequences, of which around 7% were detected only once. 12% of the sample lies in the top ten.

Reading from cysteine to phenylalanine, the CDR3 counts 14 amino acids. Only the CDR3 portion is preserved as DNA: 42 bases, with reading frame beginning at the first base. CDR1 and CDR2 are drawn from the germline V gene: SNHLY, FYNNEI. From V the trimming removes 6 bases and from J it removes 7 bases, while the gene matches leave 8 bases of the junction unaccounted for. The TCR sequence derives from a male donor with ankylosing spondylitis or in good health (not recorded which). The receptor chain draws on TRBV2 and TRBJ1-4, with 7 bases aligning to TRBD1. Sequenced input: blood, either unsorted or a sorted T cell fraction (not recorded which). The DNA is as follows: TGTGCCAGCAGAAAGGGGGCGTTTGGTGAAAAACTGTTTTTT. This is translated as CASRKGAFGEKLFF.